Below, 4 T cell receptor beta chains from the same sample are listed, as sequenced in a study of blood T cell repertoires in COVID-19. Only in-frame clones appear in the TCRdb table, and some are missing; sequencing was by immunoSEQ multiplex PCR. Of approximately 200,000 clones listed, about 82% are singletons. Material: peripheral blood. Receptors originate from a woman aged 25-40 years with acute or convalescent COVID-19.

This chain uses TRBV5-4 with TRBJ1-1; D gene ambiguous. There are 14 residues in the CDR3. Between the trimmed V and J ends, which lost 0 bases and 1 base, there was a span of 7 bases. Germline CDR1 reads SGHNT; CDR2 reads YYREEE (reference sequence). CDR3 sequence reads: CASSLGTWNTEAFF. The CDR3, as DNA: TGTGCCAGCAGCTTGGGGACTTGGAACACTGAAGCTTTCTTT.

This clone was observed a single time. The V and J genes are TRBV24-1 and TRBJ2-5; tentative D call: TRBD1 (6 bases). The CDR3 length is 14 residues. Deletions cut 2 bases from V and 1 base from J, with 7 bases between. Germline values: CDR1 KGHDR, CDR2 SFDVKD. CDR3 residues: CATSDWDTQETQYF. CDR3 nucleotides: TGTGCCACCAGTGATTGGGACACCCAAGAGACCCAGTACTTC.

The CDR3 DNA reads as TGTGCCAGCAGGATGCCGGGACAGGGCTACGAGCAGTACTTC. This sequence encodes CASRMPGQGYEQYF. The chain uses TRBV6-5 and TRBJ2-7; 9 bases are a match to TRBD1. The CDR3 sequence is 14 residues long. CDR1 is MNHEY, CDR2 SVGAGI, per germline. J was trimmed by 3 bases and V by 6 bases; bases with no gene match: 6.

The V call is TRBV3-1 (or the pseudogene TRBV3-2), the J call TRBJ1-5; TRBD1 aligns across 7 bases. The ends lost 5 bases at V and 7 bases at J; junction bases unmatched: 5. The germline gives CDR1 LGHDT, CDR2 YNNKEL (reference sequence). The CDR3 runs 13 residues. In nucleotides, the CDR3 is TGTGCCAGCAGCGTCAGGGGGGACCAGCCCCAGCATTTT. Translation: CASSVRGDQPQHF.